This TCR beta chain came from a study of T cell responses to AZD1222 COVID-19 vaccine. Overall study results and limits: Distributed over spike, vaccine-associated CD4 TCRs predominated at 160-218 and 743-854.

Regarding this clone: Its antigen is as yet unknown.

Only in-frame clones appear in the TCRdb table, and some are missing; sequencing was by immunoSEQ multiplex PCR. This sample yields 90,000 to 130,000 clones, of which 88% are seen a single time; roughly 1.5% belongs to the top ten. The clonotype comes from an adult in good health. The specimen comprised peripheral blood, sampled on day 0 of AZD1222 vaccination.

The CDR3 here is CSVEDEGGRAYEQYF. In nucleotides, the CDR3 is TGCAGCGTTGAAGATGAAGGGGGGCGCGCCTACGAGCAGTACTTC. The rearrangement uses TRBV29-1 and TRBJ2-7; D is perhaps TRBD1 or TRBD2 (6 bases each). V was clipped by 0 bases and J by 2 bases, with 14 bases between them. The CDR3 is 15 amino acids. Germline V lookup: CDR1 SQVTM, CDR2 ANQGSEA.